These T cell receptor beta chains were read from a single sample in a study of CD8 T cells in ankylosing spondylitis. TCRdb fed the 5' RACE reads into MiXCR, producing one record per CDR3 protein. The sample shows 200,000 to 300,000 distinct CDR3 sequences, 24% of them seen only once. Material for sequencing was blood, either unsorted or a sorted T cell fraction (not recorded which). These receptor sequences come from a male donor with ankylosing spondylitis or in good health (not recorded which). CDR3s include the opening cysteine and the closing phenylalanine or tryptophan. The order of the fields is D gene, J gene, CDR3 length, V gene, clone size, CDR3 DNA, CDR3 protein. The D gene is left open where the match is weak. The listing skips clone size in some rows; elsewhere it reads once, few, many or a size class.

TRBD1,TRBJ2-7,13,TRBV29-1,many,TGCAGTGCTAGGACAGGGGGGTCCTACGAGCAGTACTTC,CSARTGGSYEQYF
TRBD2,TRBJ2-7,15,TRBV6-5,few,TGTGCCAGCAGTTTCCTAGCGGGGGGCGTGTACGAGCAGTACTTC,CASSFLAGGVYEQYF
TRBD1,TRBJ2-7,13,TRBV20-1,-,TGCAGTGCTAGGTTACAGGGGATAGGAGAGCAGTACTTC,CSARLQGIGEQYF
TRBD1,TRBJ1-1,14,TRBV4-2,few,TGTGCCAGCAGCCAGTATAACAGGGGCACTGAAGCTTTCTTT,CASSQYNRGTEAFF
TRBD2,TRBJ2-3,15,TRBV7-2,many,TGTGCCAGCAGCTTAGACGGGGGGGGCTCAGATACGCAGTATTTT,CASSLDGGGSDTQYF
-,TRBJ2-3,14,TRBV5-4,-,TGTGCCAGCAGCTTGGTTTCAGGGGCGGATACGCAGTATTTT,CASSLVSGADTQYF
TRBD2,TRBJ2-3,15,TRBV20-1,few,TGCAGTGCTAGGAACCCTAGCGGGGGCCCCGATACGCAGTATTTT,CSARNPSGGPDTQYF
TRBD1,TRBJ2-1,19,TRBV9,many,TGTGCCAGCAGCTCGAGGACGGGACAGGGGATGAATGGTTACAATGAGCAGTTCTTC,CASSSRTGQGMNGYNEQFF
-,TRBJ2-4,13,TRBV10-3,-,TGTGCCATCAGTGAATTCCAGGAAAACATTCAGTACTTC,CAISEFQENIQYF
-,TRBJ1-1,16,TRBV20-1,-,TGCAGTGCTAAACGCTACCTAGGGGGGACGAACACTGAAGCTTTCTTT,CSAKRYLGGTNTEAFF
TRBD1,TRBJ2-7,16,TRBV9,-,TGTGCCAGCAGCGTTGGGACAGACCAAAGCTCCTACGAGCAGTACTTC,CASSVGTDQSSYEQYF
TRBD2,TRBJ2-4,16,TRBV7-2,few,TGTGCCAGCAGCTTAGGTCAGCGGGGGGGGAAAAACATTCAGTACTTC,CASSLGQRGGKNIQYF
TRBD1,TRBJ2-5,14,TRBV7-3,few,TGTGCCAGCAGCCCGGACAGGAGTTGGGAGACCCAGTACTTC,CASSPDRSWETQYF